This is a list of T cell receptor beta chains from one sample in a study of cytomegalovirus exposure and HLA in healthy donors. Data came from immunoSEQ multiplex PCR; TCRdb stores just in-frame clones and leaves some out. The sample contains 100,000 or so clones, just under 80% of which appear only once. Sequencing input: PBMCs. These receptors were collected from a male donor in good health and CMV-seronegative. Each CDR3 is given with its conserved first and last residue. The D gene is left open where the match is weak. For some rows the clone size is stated as once, few or many, or as a class when expanded; others skip it.

CDR3 DNA: TGTGCCAGCAGCCACCAGAACACTGAAGCTTTCTTT; CDR3 protein: CASSHQNTEAFF; J gene: TRBJ1-1; D gene: NA; V gene: TRBV4-2; clone size: NA
CDR3 DNA: TGTGCCAGTGGACCGGGACAGGGAAGGGGCTATGGCTACACCTTC; CDR3 protein: CASGPGQGRGYGYTF; J gene: TRBJ1-2; D gene: TRBD1; V gene: TRBV19; clone size: NA
CDR3 DNA: TGCGCCAGCAGCTTGACAGGGGGCACCGGGGAGCTGTTTTTT; CDR3 protein: CASSLTGGTGELFF; J gene: TRBJ2-2; D gene: TRBD1; V gene: TRBV5-1; clone size: NA
CDR3 DNA: TGTGCCAGCAGTTGGGGACTAGCGGAAGAGACCCAGTACTTC; CDR3 protein: CASSWGLAEETQYF; J gene: TRBJ2-5; D gene: TRBD2; V gene: TRBV6-6; clone size: NA
CDR3 DNA: TGTGCCATCAGTGACTACACTGAAGCTTTCTTT; CDR3 protein: CAISDYTEAFF; J gene: TRBJ1-1; D gene: NA; V gene: TRBV10-3; clone size: NA
CDR3 DNA: TGTGCCAGCTCACCAGGGGGGGATTCTGGCTACACCTTC; CDR3 protein: CASSPGGDSGYTF; J gene: TRBJ1-2; D gene: NA; V gene: TRBV18; clone size: NA
CDR3 DNA: TGTGCCACCAGCAGAGGGGGGACTAGTACAGGGAATGAGCAGTTCTTC; CDR3 protein: CATSRGGTSTGNEQFF; J gene: TRBJ2-1; D gene: TRBD2; V gene: TRBV15; clone size: NA
CDR3 DNA: TGTGCCAGCCGGGACTACGACAATGAGCAGTTCTTC; CDR3 protein: CASRDYDNEQFF; J gene: TRBJ2-1; D gene: TRBD2; V gene: TRBV2; clone size: NA
CDR3 DNA: TGTGCCAGCAGCTTCTTTTTGGGACAGGGGACATACGAGCAGTACTTC; CDR3 protein: CASSFFLGQGTYEQYF; J gene: TRBJ2-7; D gene: TRBD1; V gene: TRBV13; clone size: NA
CDR3 DNA: TGTGCCAGCAGCTTGGGACAGGGGGCATCGGGGGCCAACGTCCTGACTTTC; CDR3 protein: CASSLGQGASGANVLTF; J gene: TRBJ2-6; D gene: TRBD1; V gene: TRBV2; clone size: NA
CDR3 DNA: TGTGCCAGCAGCTTATCTGGGCTAGCGCTTTACGAGCAGTACTTC; CDR3 protein: CASSLSGLALYEQYF; J gene: TRBJ2-7; D gene: NA; V gene: TRBV13; clone size: NA
CDR3 DNA: TGTGCCAGCAGTCGCCCGGGGGGAGGTCGTTACGAGCAGTACTTC; CDR3 protein: CASSRPGGGRYEQYF; J gene: TRBJ2-7; D gene: TRBD2; V gene: TRBV6-5; clone size: NA
CDR3 DNA: TGTGCCAGCAGTAGCGGGAGGCTAGTCTCCTACAATGAGCAGTTCTTC; CDR3 protein: CASSSGRLVSYNEQFF; J gene: TRBJ2-1; D gene: TRBD2; V gene: TRBV7-7; clone size: NA
CDR3 DNA: TGTGCCAGCAGCTTGGGCAGGGGAAGTGAAAAACTGTTTTTT; CDR3 protein: CASSLGRGSEKLFF; J gene: TRBJ1-4; D gene: NA; V gene: TRBV7-9; clone size: NA
CDR3 DNA: TGTGCCAGCAGCCCCCCGCTTATATGGGACAGGCCTCAATCAGCCCAGCATTTT; CDR3 protein: CASSPPLIWDRPQSAQHF; J gene: TRBJ1-5; D gene: TRBD1; V gene: TRBV7-3; clone size: NA
CDR3 DNA: TGTGCCACCAGCAGAGAACGTTCAGGGGAGACCCAGTACTTC; CDR3 protein: CATSRERSGETQYF; J gene: TRBJ2-5; D gene: NA; V gene: TRBV15; clone size: once
CDR3 DNA: TGTGCCAGCAGCTTGGGGGGGGGAGCAGGGGTCACAGATACGCAGTATTTT; CDR3 protein: CASSLGGGAGVTDTQYF; J gene: TRBJ2-3; D gene: NA; V gene: TRBV5-4; clone size: few
CDR3 DNA: TGTGCCAGCAGCGAAACTAGCGGGTTTTACAATGAGCAGTTCTTC; CDR3 protein: CASSETSGFYNEQFF; J gene: TRBJ2-1; D gene: TRBD2; V gene: TRBV7-2; clone size: once
CDR3 DNA: TGTGCCAGTAGTATCCAAAGGGCTAGCGGGAGAGCGGACAATGAGCAGTTCTTC; CDR3 protein: CASSIQRASGRADNEQFF; J gene: TRBJ2-1; D gene: TRBD2; V gene: TRBV19; clone size: NA
CDR3 DNA: TGTGCCAGCAGCCAAGGCGCCTCCGGAGCGGGAGCGAGCGATGAGCAGTTCTTC; CDR3 protein: CASSQGASGAGASDEQFF; J gene: TRBJ2-1; D gene: TRBD2; V gene: TRBV4-2; clone size: once
CDR3 DNA: TGCGCCAGCAGCGGGGGACAGCCTGCGTACCAAGAGACCCAGTACTTC; CDR3 protein: CASSGGQPAYQETQYF; J gene: TRBJ2-5; D gene: TRBD1; V gene: TRBV5-1; clone size: NA
CDR3 DNA: TGTGCCAGCAGCACAGGAGGAGTGGGGACAAATGAGCAGTTCTTC; CDR3 protein: CASSTGGVGTNEQFF; J gene: TRBJ2-1; D gene: NA; V gene: TRBV7-6; clone size: NA
CDR3 DNA: TGTGCCAGTAGTACTCTAGCGGGAGGGCCTAGCGAGCAGTACTTC; CDR3 protein: CASSTLAGGPSEQYF; J gene: TRBJ2-7; D gene: TRBD2; V gene: TRBV19; clone size: NA
CDR3 DNA: TGTGCCAGCAGCTGGGGACAGGCAAACTATGGCTACACCTTC; CDR3 protein: CASSWGQANYGYTF; J gene: TRBJ1-2; D gene: TRBD1; V gene: TRBV7-9; clone size: few
CDR3 DNA: TGTGCCAGCAGCTTAGGGGCCTCTCTTCAAGAGACCCAGTACTTC; CDR3 protein: CASSLGASLQETQYF; J gene: TRBJ2-5; D gene: NA; V gene: TRBV7-2; clone size: NA
CDR3 DNA: TGTGCCAGCAGTGACAGGGCGGGAGGGCCGACAGATACGCAGTATTTT; CDR3 protein: CASSDRAGGPTDTQYF; J gene: TRBJ2-3; D gene: TRBD2; V gene: TRBV6-4; clone size: NA
CDR3 DNA: TGCAGCGCCCGCTCAGGGGGTAGTTATGGCTACACCTTC; CDR3 protein: CSARSGGSYGYTF; J gene: TRBJ1-2; D gene: TRBD1; V gene: TRBV29-1; clone size: NA